The present T cell receptor (beta chain) was sequenced within a study of OX40 agonist ivuxolimab in advanced cancers. Sequencing used immunoSEQ multiplex PCR; TCRdb keeps in-frame clones, though not all of them. Of 60,000 or so clones listed, 82% are singletons. Trimming pared 3 bases from V and 3 bases from J, leaving 15 bases between. The germline gives CDR1 SGDLS, CDR2 YYNGEE. The CDR3 sequence is 15 residues long. This specimen consisted of CD4+ or CD8+ T cells sorted from blood, obtained in a trial of the OX40 agonist ivuxolimab. This TCR derives from an adult with an advanced solid tumor such as melanoma, head and neck, liver or kidney cancer. This chain connects TRBV9 to TRBJ1-2; possibly TRBD1 for D (5 bases). The CDR3 nucleotides are TGTGCCAGCAGCGCTCCAACCGGGACCCACTATGGCTACACCTTC. Amino acids: CASSAPTGTHYGYTF.